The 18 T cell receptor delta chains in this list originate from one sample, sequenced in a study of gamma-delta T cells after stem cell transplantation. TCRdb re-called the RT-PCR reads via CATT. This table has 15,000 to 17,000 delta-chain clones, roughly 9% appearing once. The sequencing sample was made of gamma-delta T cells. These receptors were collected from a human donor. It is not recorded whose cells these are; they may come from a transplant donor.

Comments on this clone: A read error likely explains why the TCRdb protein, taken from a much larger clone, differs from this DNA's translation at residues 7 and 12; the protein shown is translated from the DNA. CDR3 sequence (DNA): TGTGCCTGTGACACCCTTCCTGGGGGATACAAGCGCTCCTGGGACACCCGACAGATGTTTTTC. Translating it yields CACDTLPGGYKRSWDTRQMFF. The V and J genes are TRDV2 and TRDJ3; 11 positions match TRDD3. The length of the CDR3 is 21 residues. The V gene end was trimmed by 0 bases and the J gene end by 0 bases; junction bases not matched to a gene: 9. Looked up from germline, CDR1 is GEAIGNYY and CDR2 is EKD.

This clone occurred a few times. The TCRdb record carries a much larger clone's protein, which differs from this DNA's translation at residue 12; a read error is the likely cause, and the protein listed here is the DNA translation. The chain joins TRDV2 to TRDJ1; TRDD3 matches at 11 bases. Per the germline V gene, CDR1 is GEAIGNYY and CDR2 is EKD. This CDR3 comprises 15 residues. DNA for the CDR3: TGTGCCTGTGACAGACTGGGGGATAGTTCTGATAGACTCATCTTT. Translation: CACDRLGDSSDRLIF.

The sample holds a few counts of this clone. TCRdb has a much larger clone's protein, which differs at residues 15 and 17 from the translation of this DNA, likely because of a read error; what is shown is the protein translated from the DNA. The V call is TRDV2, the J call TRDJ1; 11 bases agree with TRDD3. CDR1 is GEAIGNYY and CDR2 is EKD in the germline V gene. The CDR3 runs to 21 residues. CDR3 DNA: TGTGCCTGTGACACCGTGTCGCTGGGGGATACTTCTACTCAATACACCGCTAAACTCATCTTT. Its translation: CACDTVSLGDTSTQYTAKLIF.

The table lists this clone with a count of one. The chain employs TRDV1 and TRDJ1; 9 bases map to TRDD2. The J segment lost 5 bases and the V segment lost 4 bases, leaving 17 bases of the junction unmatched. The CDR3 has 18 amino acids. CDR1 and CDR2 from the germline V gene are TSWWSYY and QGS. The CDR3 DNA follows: TGTGCTCTTGGGGTCACCACCTTCCTACTCGAACTGGGGGATAAACTCATCTTT. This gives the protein CALGVTTFLLELGDKLIF.

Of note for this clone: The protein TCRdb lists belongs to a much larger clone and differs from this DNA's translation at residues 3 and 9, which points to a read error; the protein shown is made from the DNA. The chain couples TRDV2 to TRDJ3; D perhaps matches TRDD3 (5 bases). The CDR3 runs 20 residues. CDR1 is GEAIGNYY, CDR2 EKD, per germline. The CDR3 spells CAYDKTEGALSSWDTRQMFF. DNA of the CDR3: TGTGCCTATGACAAAACGGAGGGGGCTTTAAGCTCCTGGGACACCCGACAGATGTTTTTC.

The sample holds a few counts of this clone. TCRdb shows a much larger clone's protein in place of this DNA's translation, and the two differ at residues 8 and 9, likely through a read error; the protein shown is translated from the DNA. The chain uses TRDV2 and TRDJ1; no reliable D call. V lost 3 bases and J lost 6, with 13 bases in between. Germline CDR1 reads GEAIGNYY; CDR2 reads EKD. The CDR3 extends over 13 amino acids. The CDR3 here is CACDAIGRYKLIF. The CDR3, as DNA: TGTGCCTGTGACGCTATCGGGCGATATAAACTCATCTTT.

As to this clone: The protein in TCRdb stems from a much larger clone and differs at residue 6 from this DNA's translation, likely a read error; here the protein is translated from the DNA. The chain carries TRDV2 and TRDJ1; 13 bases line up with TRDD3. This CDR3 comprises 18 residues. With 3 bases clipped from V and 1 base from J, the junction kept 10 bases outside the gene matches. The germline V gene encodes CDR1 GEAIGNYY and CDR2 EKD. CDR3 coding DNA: TGTGCCTGTGACTCATCACTGGGGGATACGCGTGTCACCGATAAACTCATCTTT. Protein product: CACDSSLGDTRVTDKLIF.

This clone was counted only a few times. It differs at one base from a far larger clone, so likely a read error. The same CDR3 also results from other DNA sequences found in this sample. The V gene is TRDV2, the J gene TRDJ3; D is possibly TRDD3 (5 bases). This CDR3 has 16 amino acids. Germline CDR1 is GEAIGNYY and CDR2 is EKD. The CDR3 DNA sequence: TGTGCCTGTGACACCATGAGCTCCTGGGACACCCGCCAGATGTTTTTC. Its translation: CACDTMSSWDTRQMFF.

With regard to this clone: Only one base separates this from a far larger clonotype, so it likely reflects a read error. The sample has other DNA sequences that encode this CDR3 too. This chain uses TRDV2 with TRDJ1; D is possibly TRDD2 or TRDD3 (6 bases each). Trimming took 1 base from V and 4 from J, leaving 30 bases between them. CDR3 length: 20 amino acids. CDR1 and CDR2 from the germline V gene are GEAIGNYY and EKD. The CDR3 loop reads CACDTLTSSLLGDRIDKLIF. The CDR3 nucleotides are TGTGCCTGTGACACGCTTACTTCCTCCTTACTGGGAGATAGGATCGATAAACTCATCTTT.

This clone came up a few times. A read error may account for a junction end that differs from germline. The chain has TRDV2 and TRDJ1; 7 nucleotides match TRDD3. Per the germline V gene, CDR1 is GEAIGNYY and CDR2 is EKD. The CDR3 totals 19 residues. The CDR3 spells CACDPVLMGDPLYTDNLIF. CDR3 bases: TGTGCCTGTGACCCGGTCTTAATGGGGGACCCGTTGTACACCGATAACCTCATCTTT.

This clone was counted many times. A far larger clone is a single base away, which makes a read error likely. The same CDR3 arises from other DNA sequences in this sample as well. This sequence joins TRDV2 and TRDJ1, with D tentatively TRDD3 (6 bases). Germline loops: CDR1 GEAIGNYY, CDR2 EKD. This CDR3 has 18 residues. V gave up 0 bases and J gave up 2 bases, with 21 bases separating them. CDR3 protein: CACDTVGGPPYGTDKLIF. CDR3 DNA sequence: TGTGCCTGTGACACCGTTGGGGGCCCCCCCTATGGGACCGATAAACTCATCTTT.

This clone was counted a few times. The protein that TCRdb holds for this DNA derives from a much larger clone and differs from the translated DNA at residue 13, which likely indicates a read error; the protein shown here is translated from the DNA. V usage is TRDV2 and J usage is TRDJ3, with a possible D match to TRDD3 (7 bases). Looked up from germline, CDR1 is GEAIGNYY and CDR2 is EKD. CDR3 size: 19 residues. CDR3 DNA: TGTGCCTGTGACACCGTTGGGGATAGAAATAACTGGGGCACCCGACAGATGTTTTTC. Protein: CACDTVGDRNNWGTRQMFF.

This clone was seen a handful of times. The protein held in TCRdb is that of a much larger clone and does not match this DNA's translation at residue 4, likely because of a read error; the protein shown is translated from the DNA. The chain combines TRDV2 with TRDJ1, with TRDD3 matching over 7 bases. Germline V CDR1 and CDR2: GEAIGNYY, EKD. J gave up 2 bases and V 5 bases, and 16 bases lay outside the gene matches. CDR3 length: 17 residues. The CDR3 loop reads CACGRLGANRGTDKLIF. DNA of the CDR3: TGTGCCTGTGGGAGGCTGGGGGCGAACCGGGGTACCGATAAACTCATCTTT.

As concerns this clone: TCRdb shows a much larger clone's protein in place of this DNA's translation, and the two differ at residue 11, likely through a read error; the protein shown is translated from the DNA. The CDR3: CAFSDLLGDTSTDKLIF. The CDR3 nucleotides read TGTGCCTTTAGTGACCTACTGGGGGATACCAGCACCGATAAACTCATCTTT. The rearrangement uses TRDV3 and TRDJ1; 12 bases align to TRDD3. The V and J ends lost 0 bases and 1 base, in that order; junction bases with no gene match: 9. This CDR3 has 17 amino acids. CDR1 is TVYSNPD, CDR2 GDNSRS, per germline (reference sequence).

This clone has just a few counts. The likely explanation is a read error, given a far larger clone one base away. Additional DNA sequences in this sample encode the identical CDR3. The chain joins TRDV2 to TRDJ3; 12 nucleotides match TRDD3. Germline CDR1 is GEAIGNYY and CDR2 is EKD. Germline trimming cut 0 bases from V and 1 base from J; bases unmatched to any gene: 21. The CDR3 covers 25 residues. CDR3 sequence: CACDTVGSVRLGDTLGSWDTRQMFF. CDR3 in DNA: TGTGCCTGTGACACCGTCGGGAGTGTAAGACTGGGGGATACCCTAGGGTCCTGGGACACCCGACAGATGTTTTTC.

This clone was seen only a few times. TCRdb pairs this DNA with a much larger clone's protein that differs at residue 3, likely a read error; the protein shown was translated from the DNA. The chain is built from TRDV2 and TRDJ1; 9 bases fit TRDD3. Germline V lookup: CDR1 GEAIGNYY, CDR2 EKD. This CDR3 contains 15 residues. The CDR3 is CAYDTGLGETDKLIF. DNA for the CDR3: TGTGCCTATGACACCGGACTGGGGGAGACCGATAAACTCATCTTT.

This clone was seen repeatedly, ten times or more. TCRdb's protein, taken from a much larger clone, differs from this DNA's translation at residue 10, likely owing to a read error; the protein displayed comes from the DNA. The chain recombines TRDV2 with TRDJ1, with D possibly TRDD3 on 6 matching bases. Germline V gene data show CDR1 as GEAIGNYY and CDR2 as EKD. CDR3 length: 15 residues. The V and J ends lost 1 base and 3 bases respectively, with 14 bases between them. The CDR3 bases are TGTGCCTGTGACACGTTACTGGGTGGGGCCGATAAACTCATCTTT. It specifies CACDTLLGGADKLIF.

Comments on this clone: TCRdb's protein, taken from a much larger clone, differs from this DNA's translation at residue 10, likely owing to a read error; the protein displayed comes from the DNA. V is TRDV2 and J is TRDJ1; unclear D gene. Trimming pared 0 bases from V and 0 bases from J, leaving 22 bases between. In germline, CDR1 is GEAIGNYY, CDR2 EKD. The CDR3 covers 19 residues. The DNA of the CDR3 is TGTGCCTGTGACACCGTAGCTTATACTGTGGACACGGACACCGATAAACTCATCTTT. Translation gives CACDTVAYTVDTDTDKLIF.